The next 25 T cell receptor beta chains were all read from a single sample in a study of CD8 T cells in ankylosing spondylitis. TCRdb ran MiXCR on the 5' RACE reads and lists one entry per CDR3 protein. The sample shows 200,000 to 300,000 distinct CDR3 sequences, 8% to 9.5% of them seen only once. The sequenced sample consisted of blood, either unsorted or a sorted T cell fraction (not recorded which). The receptors were sampled from a male donor with ankylosing spondylitis or in good health (not recorded which).

Details on this clonotype: One base away lies a much larger clone, so this may be a sequencing read error. The rearrangement links TRBV12-3 or TRBV12-4 to TRBJ2-7; tentative D call: TRBD1 (6 bases). The CDR3 runs to 14 residues. The DNA of the CDR3 is TGTGCCAGCAGCAGGGGCTTGAGCTCCTACGCGCAGTACTTC. The encoded protein is CASSRGLSSYAQYF.

This clonotype has ten or more counts. V gene TRBV7-2 combines with J gene TRBJ2-3, with 10 bases matching TRBD2. The V and J ends lost 7 bases and 5 bases, in that order; junction bases with no gene match: 15. From germline, CDR1 is SGHTA and CDR2 FQGNSA. This CDR3 comprises 17 residues. CDR3 region: CASTASRLAGAVDTQYF. The DNA of the CDR3 is TGTGCCAGCACCGCAAGCCGCCTAGCGGGAGCTGTAGATACGCAGTATTTT.

This clonotype occurred many times. This chain links TRBV5-6 with TRBJ1-1; possibly TRBD1 for D (5 bases). V gave up 3 bases and J gave up 2 bases, with 8 bases separating them. The CDR3 runs 13 residues. Germline CDR1 SGHDT, CDR2 YYEEEE. The CDR3 DNA reads as TGTGCCAGCAGCTCAGGGAGTAACACTGAAGCTTTCTTT. Its translation is CASSSGSNTEAFF.

This clonotype was seen more than once but under ten times. CDR3 DNA: TGCGCCAGCAGCCAAGGTTGGGTAGGAGCGATCTCCTACAATGAGCAGTTCTTC. Translating gives CASSQGWVGAISYNEQFF. The chain recombines TRBV4-3 with TRBJ2-1; D is uncertain. The length of the CDR3 is 18 residues. The germline V and J ends were trimmed by 1 base and 0 bases, with 16 bases remaining between them. Germline assignment: CDR1 LGHNA and CDR2 YSLEER.

This clonotype has just a few counts. The chain couples TRBV12-3 or TRBV12-4 to TRBJ2-1, with unresolved D. Trimming left V 5 bases short and J 10 bases short, with 15 bases between. The CDR3 sequence is 13 residues long. The CDR3 here is CASSPERFGEQFF. Here the CDR3 DNA reads TGTGCCAGCAGTCCCGAAAGGTTCGGGGAGCAGTTCTTC.

This clonotype was observed at least ten times. This chain joins TRBV7-8 and TRBJ2-1; D is ambiguous. V shed 1 base and J shed 4 bases, with 17 bases lying between them. The germline CDR1 and CDR2 sequences are SGHVS and FQNEAQ. This CDR3 region has 17 residues. The CDR3 region is CASSLEARTKTYNEQFF. In DNA form, the CDR3 reads TGTGCCAGCAGCTTAGAGGCCAGAACCAAAACTTACAATGAGCAGTTCTTC. Full variable domain (outside the CDR3, taken from reference TRBV7-8 and TRBJ2-1): GAGVSQSPRYKVAKRGQDVALRCDPISGHVSLFWYQQALGQGPEFLTYFQNEAQLDKSGLPSDRFFAERPEGSVSTLKIQRTQQEDSAVYLCASSLEARTKTYNEQFFGPGTRLTVL.

This clonotype was found many times. The rearrangement links TRBV5-1 to TRBJ2-6, with D possibly TRBD2 on 6 matching bases. The V end was cut by 2 bases, the J end by 4 bases, with 10 bases between. In germline, CDR1 is SGHRS, CDR2 YFSETQ. The CDR3 contains 15 residues. In DNA, the CDR3 is TGCGCCAGCAGCTTCGGAGGGTCCGGGGCCAACGTCCTGACTTTC. Translating it yields CASSFGGSGANVLTF.

This clonotype was counted only a few times. The CDR3 protein is CASSYQLGYEQFF. In nucleotides, the CDR3 is TGTGCCAGCAGCTACCAACTAGGCTATGAGCAGTTCTTC. The rearrangement links TRBV5-5 to TRBJ2-1; D is possibly TRBD2 (5 bases). This CDR3 spans 13 amino acids. The germline V gene has CDR1 SGHKS and CDR2 YYEKEE (reference sequence). V was trimmed by 3 bases and J by 8 bases, leaving 12 bases between them.

The chain employs TRBV4-3 and TRBJ1-6; no clear D. V shed 0 bases and J shed 4 bases, with 7 bases lying between them. The CDR3 has 15 residues. Germline assignment: CDR1 LGHNA and CDR2 YSLEER. The DNA of the CDR3 is TGCGCCAGCAGCCAAGAAGGGCAGTATAATTCACCCCTCCACTTT. It is translated as CASSQEGQYNSPLHF.

This clonotype was seen at least ten times. For the CDR3, the DNA is TGCAGTGCTAGCGGGACTAGCGGGAGGGGGCTCGCTGATACGCAGTATTTT. Protein: CSASGTSGRGLADTQYF. The gene calls are TRBV20-1 and TRBJ2-3; the match to TRBD2 covers 16 bases. J was trimmed by 6 bases and V by 3 bases; bases with no gene match: 9. Germline CDR1 DFQATT, CDR2 SNEGSKA (reference sequence). The CDR3 runs 17 residues.

This clonotype was detected ten times or more. This chain's CDR3 is CASSPGMVLYGYTF. The CDR3 DNA reads TGTGCCAGCAGCCCAGGCATGGTCCTTTATGGCTACACCTTC. V is TRBV7-2 and J is TRBJ1-2; D unresolved. Trimming removed 5 bases from V and 5 bases from J, with 15 bases in between. Germline V gives CDR1 SGHTA, CDR2 FQGNSA. CDR3 size: 14 residues.

At least ten counts were recorded for this clonotype. The rearrangement joins TRBV12-3 or TRBV12-4 to TRBJ2-5; unclear D gene. Trimming removed 3 bases at V and 1 base at J, with 12 bases between. There are 15 residues in the CDR3. CDR3 protein: CASSFADVGQETQYF. The CDR3 region has the DNA TGTGCCAGCAGTTTTGCGGACGTTGGCCAAGAGACCCAGTACTTC.

This clonotype was picked up a small number of times. The V call is TRBV20-1, the J call TRBJ2-3, with D tentatively TRBD1 or TRBD2 (5 bases each). Germline loops: CDR1 DFQATT, CDR2 SNEGSKA (reference sequence). The CDR3 consists of 16 residues. Trimming shortened V by 4 bases and J by 3 bases, and 20 bases separated the two germline ends. This CDR3 is CSAKRGVGDATDTQYF. As DNA, the CDR3 is TGCAGTGCTAAAAGGGGCGTCGGGGATGCTACAGATACGCAGTATTTT.

The CDR3 reads CSARGPGGNEQFF. CDR3 coding DNA: TGCAGTGCTAGGGGGCCCGGCGGGAATGAGCAGTTCTTC. The rearrangement joins TRBV20-1 to TRBJ2-1; the D gene could be TRBD1 or TRBD2 (5 bases each). The germline V gene has CDR1 DFQATT and CDR2 SNEGSKA (reference sequence). Trimming pared 3 bases from V and 7 bases from J, leaving 13 bases between. The CDR3 runs 13 residues.

This clonotype was counted at least ten times. This chain connects TRBV27 to TRBJ2-1, with 7 bases aligning to TRBD2. V lost 4 bases, J lost 5 bases, and 5 bases stayed unmatched. Germline values: CDR1 MNHEY, CDR2 SMNVEV (reference sequence). The CDR3 contains 14 residues. The CDR3 bases are TGTGCCAGCAGTTGGGGCGGGGGTGACAATGAGCAGTTCTTC. Translated: CASSWGGGDNEQFF.

This clonotype was seen repeatedly, ten times or more. The J gene is TRBJ1-1, the V gene TRBV19; possible D gene TRBD1, 6 bases. Germline V gene sequence: CDR1 LNHDA, CDR2 SQIVND (reference sequence). CDR3 length: 15 residues. Between the trimmed V and J ends, which lost 4 bases and 4 bases, there was a span of 16 bases. The CDR3 loop reads CASSNPGRGRTEAFF. CDR3 sequence (DNA): TGTGCCAGTAGTAACCCAGGGCGGGGGCGCACTGAAGCTTTCTTT.

This clonotype was detected many times. The chain combines TRBV20-1 with TRBJ1-5, with 10 bases that match TRBD1. Germline V gene sequence: CDR1 DFQATT, CDR2 SNEGSKA (reference sequence). CDR3 size: 18 residues. Unmatched junction bases numbered 16, after V lost 2 bases and J lost 6 bases. The CDR3 region is CSARRGFSRTGGAQPQHF. CDR3 nucleotide sequence: TGCAGTGCTAGACGAGGGTTTTCACGGACAGGGGGGGCTCAGCCCCAGCATTTT.

The chain is built from TRBV12-3 or TRBV12-4 and TRBJ1-3; D is perhaps TRBD1 (6 bases). The CDR3 spans 15 residues. V was clipped by 3 bases and J by 1 base, with 10 bases between them. CDR3 nucleotides: TGTGCCAGCAGTTTCGGCAGGGGATCTGGAAACACCATATATTTT. It is translated as CASSFGRGSGNTIYF.

This clonotype was seen many times. The chain has TRBV20-1 and TRBJ2-6; 8 bases fit TRBD2. Looked up from germline, CDR1 is DFQATT and CDR2 is SNEGSKA (reference sequence). The CDR3 is 17 residues long. Trimming took 0 bases from V and 2 from J; bases not matched to a gene: 6. For the CDR3, the DNA is TGCAGTGCTAGAGATGGTTCGGGACTAGCTGGGGCCAACGTCCTGACTTTC. This codes for CSARDGSGLAGANVLTF.

The sample holds many counts of this clonotype. This rearrangement joins TRBV5-1 to TRBJ2-3; the D is unclear. Germline lookup yields CDR1 SGHRS and CDR2 YFSETQ. V lost 4 bases, J lost 2 bases, and 8 bases lay in between. The CDR3 is 13 amino acids. Written as DNA, the CDR3 is TGCGCCAGCAGCACCAACCCCACAGATACGCAGTATTTT. Encoded protein: CASSTNPTDTQYF.

Note on this clonotype: This could be a read error, since a much larger clone is one nucleotide away. The chain is built from TRBV20-1 and TRBJ2-1; no clear D. V lost 2 bases, J lost 5 bases, and 7 bases lay in between. Germline CDR1 reads DFQATT; CDR2 reads SNEGSKA (reference sequence). CDR3 length: 12 amino acids. The CDR3: CSARTTDNEQFF. The CDR3 DNA reads TGCAGTGCTAGAACCACTGACAATGAGCAGTTCTTC.

The chain employs TRBV6-1 and TRBJ1-6, with unresolved D. The V gene lost 6 bases and the J gene lost 7 bases, with 16 bases spanning the gap. Per germline, CDR1 MNHNS and CDR2 SASEGT. This CDR3 comprises 15 residues. CDR3 coding DNA: TGTGCCAGCAGCCCGATACACCTCTCGAATTCACCCCTCCACTTT. Amino acids: CASSPIHLSNSPLHF.

There are many counts of this clonotype. CDR3 amino acids: CASSLQGQGSYLGAPYEQYF. The CDR3 coding sequence is TGTGCCAGCAGCTTACAAGGACAGGGATCCTACCTTGGGGCGCCCTACGAGCAGTACTTC. This chain links TRBV11-2 with TRBJ2-7; 8 nucleotides line up with TRBD1. In germline, CDR1 is SGHAT, CDR2 FQNNGV. V was clipped by 2 bases and J by 2 bases; unmatched bases: 20. CDR3 length: 20 residues.

This clonotype was counted at least ten times. The V gene is TRBV7-3, the J gene TRBJ2-2, with 10 nucleotides matching TRBD1. CDR1 and CDR2 (germline): SGHTA, FQGTGA. CDR3 length: 15 residues. Trimming took 4 bases from V and 3 from J; bases not matched to a gene: 2. CDR3 sequence: CASSSGQGYTGELFF. The CDR3 bases are TGTGCCAGCAGCTCGGGACAGGGGTACACCGGGGAGCTGTTTTTT.

This clonotype was picked up a small number of times. V usage is TRBV11-2 and J usage is TRBJ2-7; TRBD2 matches 8 bases. In germline, CDR1 is SGHAT, CDR2 FQNNGV. V shed 3 bases and J 3 bases; nucleotides not matched to a gene: 10. This CDR3 region has 16 residues. CDR3 sequence (DNA): TGTGCCAGCAGCTTGTGGGTAGCGGGACCCCACTACGAGCAGTACTTC. Translating it yields CASSLWVAGPHYEQYF.